A single TCR beta chain is shown here with its context. This sample was included in a study of beta chain features in type 1 diabetes. Trimming removed 2 bases at V and 2 bases at J, with 12 bases between. The CDR3 sequence is 16 residues long. CDR1 LNHDA and CDR2 SQIVND come from the germline V gene (reference sequence). The sequenced template was cDNA made from the entire isolated RNA. Clones were sequenced by immunoSEQ multiplex PCR, and TCRdb holds only the in-frame ones, with some missing. The sample holds 300,000 to 350,000 clones, 13% to 15% seen once. The receptor's source is a young man in good health. The rearrangement joins TRBV19 to TRBJ2-2; D gene ambiguous. Sample: central memory CD4+ T cells from blood. CDR3 sequence reads: CASSIMRLINTGELFF. As DNA, the CDR3 is TGTGCCAGTAGTATAATGAGACTCATAAACACCGGGGAGCTGTTTTTT.